This TCR beta chain was profiled in a study of cytomegalovirus exposure and HLA in healthy donors. The overall study: Across about 400 genotyped donors, 65% to 90% landed in the Caucasian-associated ancestry cluster. Overall study findings and caveats: More clonal expansion characterized HLA-associated TCR beta chains than equally common others in a later analysis. A missense DCLRE1C variant was associated with V- and J-gene trimming of TCR beta chains in a later analysis, and an independent cohort replicated the association.

The CDR3 length is 15 residues. The germline gives CDR1 SGHTA, CDR2 FQGNSA. V gave up 5 bases and J gave up 1 base; unmatched junction bases: 5. As to this clone: What it recognizes is unknown. At the DNA level, this CDR3 is encoded by other sequences in the same sample as well.

Primers included in the PCR were 60 Vbeta and 13 Jbeta primers. Only in-frame clones appear in the TCRdb table, and some are missing; sequencing was by immunoSEQ multiplex PCR. The repertoire holds 150,000 or so clones, with roughly 72% as singletons. Source material: PBMCs. V and J are TRBV7-2 and TRBJ1-3; 7 nucleotides align to TRBD1. The source of this sequence is a man aged 35 to 55 in good health and CMV-seropositive. CDR3 bases: TGTGCCAGCAGCGACAGGGTGTCTTCTGGAAACACCATATATTTT. Its translation is CASSDRVSSGNTIYF.